These T cell receptor beta chains were read from a single sample in a study of CD8 T cells in Susac syndrome. One entry per CDR3 protein, called by TCRdb with MiXCR from the immunoSEQ multiplex PCR reads. The sample yields under 200,000 distinct CDR3 sequences, roughly 94% seen once. The sample comprised CD4+ T cells from PBMCs. These receptors originate from a human donor with Susac syndrome. CDR3s include the opening cysteine and the closing phenylalanine or tryptophan. Each record gives: J gene, V gene, D gene, CDR3 protein, CDR3 DNA. The D gene is left open where the match is weak.

TRBJ1-2 | TRBV12-3/TRBV12-4 | TRBD1 | CASSPGAGQGAGYTF | TGTGCCAGCAGTCCCGGAGCTGGACAGGGTGCTGGCTACACCTTC
TRBJ1-1 | TRBV7-8 | NA | CASSLAPNTEAFF | TGTGCCAGCAGCTTAGCCCCGAACACTGAAGCTTTCTTT
TRBJ1-4 | TRBV30 | NA | CAWSGRRYNEKLFF | TGTGCCTGGAGTGGACGCCGTTATAATGAAAAACTGTTTTTT
TRBJ1-1 | TRBV27 | NA | CASSDGFHTEAFF | TGTGCCAGCAGCGATGGGTTCCACACTGAAGCTTTCTTT
TRBJ2-4 | TRBV10-2 | NA | CASSPDLAKNIQYF | TGCGCCAGCAGTCCAGATCTAGCCAAAAACATTCAGTACTTC
TRBJ1-1 | TRBV3-1 | NA | CASSRSGTPNTEAFF | TGTGCCAGCAGCCGTTCCGGGACGCCGAACACTGAAGCTTTCTTT
TRBJ1-6 | TRBV3-1 | NA | CASSSFDSPLHF | TGTGCCAGCTCAAGTTTCGATTCACCCCTCCACTTT
TRBJ2-5 | TRBV6-4 | NA | CASSDSRRGPGTQYF | TGTGCCAGCAGTGACTCCCGGCGGGGGCCGGGGACCCAGTACTTC
TRBJ2-3 | TRBV20-1 | TRBD1 | CSASGTGSSSTDTQYF | TGCAGTGCTAGTGGGACAGGGTCCTCTAGCACAGATACGCAGTATTTT
TRBJ1-1 | TRBV7-9 | TRBD1 | CASSPRTGRGNTEAFF | TGTGCCAGCAGCCCCCGGACAGGGAGGGGGAACACTGAAGCTTTCTTT
TRBJ1-2 | TRBV12-3/TRBV12-4 | NA | CASTVYGGADGYTF | TGTGCCAGCACCGTCTACGGGGGCGCAGATGGCTACACCTTC
TRBJ1-1 | TRBV12-3/TRBV12-4 | NA | CASSFRTDWEAFF | TGTGCCAGCAGTTTTAGGACAGATTGGGAAGCTTTCTTT
TRBJ2-1 | TRBV6-2/TRBV6-3 | NA | CASSYTAGSSYNEQFF | TGTGCCAGCAGTTACACGGCCGGGAGCTCCTACAATGAGCAGTTCTTC
TRBJ2-5 | TRBV12-3/TRBV12-4 | NA | CASSARGETQYF | TGTGCCAGCAGTGCCCGGGGTGAGACCCAGTACTTC
TRBJ1-4 | TRBV15 | NA | CATSRSTEDVEKLFF | TGTGCCACCAGCAGATCAACGGAGGACGTGGAAAAACTGTTTTTT
TRBJ2-5 | TRBV6-1 | NA | CASSEWVPGTALGNQYF | TGTGCCAGCAGTGAATGGGTTCCTGGGACCGCTCTCGGTAACCAGTACTTC
TRBJ1-2 | TRBV9 | TRBD1 | CASSPRQGQGGWNGYTF | TGTGCCAGCAGCCCTAGACAGGGACAGGGAGGGTGGAATGGCTACACCTTC
TRBJ1-6 | TRBV19 | NA | CASSMDLNSPLHF | TGTGCCAGTAGTATGGATCTAAATTCACCCCTCCACTTT
TRBJ1-5 | TRBV12-5 | NA | CASGLQANQPQHF | TGTGCTAGTGGTTTACAGGCCAATCAGCCCCAGCATTTT
TRBJ2-3 | TRBV6-5 | NA | CASREGRRAHTQYF | TGTGCCAGCAGGGAGGGGCGGCGCGCCCATACGCAGTATTTT